One sample yielded the 12 T cell receptor beta chains listed below, sequenced in a study of blood T cell repertoires in COVID-19. Assay: immunoSEQ multiplex PCR; the TCRdb copy retains only in-frame clones and omits some. The sample lists fewer than 250,000 clones, around 84% occurring once. The sample consisted of peripheral blood. The receptors stem from a man aged 40-50 years with acute or convalescent COVID-19.

This clone was detected once. V usage is TRBV5-4 and J usage is TRBJ1-2; no firm D call. This CDR3 region has 13 residues. V was pared by 5 bases and J by 3 bases, with 11 bases between. Germline CDR1 is SGHNT and CDR2 is YYREEE (reference sequence). This CDR3 is CASRYGLDYGYTF. The CDR3 bases are TGTGCCAGCAGGTACGGACTTGACTATGGCTACACCTTC.

The chain employs TRBV7-8 and TRBJ2-3; 11 positions match TRBD1. The CDR3 loop spans 15 amino acids. Germline loops: CDR1 SGHVS, CDR2 FQNEAQ. The V segment lost 5 bases and the J segment 4 bases; nucleotides outside the gene matches: 5. CDR3 nucleotides: TGTGCCAGCAGCCCGGGACAGGGGGTCGCAGATACGCAGTATTTT. Translation gives CASSPGQGVADTQYF.

V gene TRBV2 combines with J gene TRBJ2-7, with D possibly matching TRBD1 (5 bases). The CDR3 loop spans 12 amino acids. Trimming removed 7 bases at V and 2 bases at J, with 9 bases between. Germline V gene lookup returns CDR1 SNHLY and CDR2 FYNNEI. CDR3 loop: CASTDKAYEQYF. In nucleotides, the CDR3 is TGTGCCAGCACGGACAAAGCCTACGAGCAGTACTTC.

The table lists this clone with a few counts. The chain employs TRBV5-1 and TRBJ1-5; unclear D gene. The V and J ends lost 4 bases and 1 base respectively, with 12 bases between them. CDR1 and CDR2 (germline): SGHRS, YFSETQ. This CDR3 is 15 amino acids long. The CDR3 loop is CASSLGESSNQPQHF. DNA of the CDR3: TGCGCCAGCAGCCTCGGGGAGTCGAGCAATCAGCCCCAGCATTTT. Supplemented by reference TRBV5-1 and TRBJ1-5, the full variable domain reads KAGVTQTPRYLIKTRGQQVTLSCSPISGHRSVSWYQQTPGQGLQFLFEYFSETQRNKGNFPGRFSGRQFSNSRSEMNVSTLELGDSALYLCASSLGESSNQPQHFGDGTRLSIL.

This chain links TRBV11-3 with TRBJ2-2, with D possibly TRBD2 on 6 matching bases. Deletions cut 1 base from V and 1 base from J, with 10 bases between. The germline V gene encodes CDR1 SGHNT and CDR2 YENEEA. The CDR3 covers 16 residues. The CDR3 loop reads CASSLGRGLNTGELFF. The DNA for the CDR3 is TGTGCCAGCAGCTTAGGACGGGGGTTGAACACCGGGGAGCTGTTTTTT.

The V and J genes are TRBV6-5 and TRBJ2-4; tentatively, D is TRBD2 (5 bases). The length of the CDR3 is 15 residues. With 5 bases removed from V and 2 bases from J, the gap between germline ends came to 13 bases. Germline V CDR1 and CDR2: MNHEY, SVGAGI. The CDR3 bases are TGTGCCAGCAGTCTCGGAGGCAGATCCAAAAACATTCAGTACTTC. It is translated as CASSLGGRSKNIQYF.

The rearrangement links TRBV6-6 to TRBJ1-3; 7 bases fit TRBD1. Trimming removed 6 bases from V and 6 bases from J; junction bases left unmatched: 5. CDR3 size: 13 residues. The germline gives CDR1 MNHNY, CDR2 SVGAGI (reference sequence). The CDR3 sequence is CASRAGQLNTIYF. The CDR3 DNA reads TGTGCCAGCAGGGCGGGACAGCTAAACACCATATATTTT.

This clone appeared a few times. The chain carries TRBV4-1 and TRBJ1-3, with D unresolved. The CDR3 runs to 16 residues. Trimming took off 0 bases at V and 4 bases at J, with 13 bases between the two ends. CDR1 MGHRA and CDR2 YSYEKL come from the germline V gene. The CDR3 nucleotides are TGCGCCAGCAGCCAAGAAGATCGACGAGGAGGAAACACCATATATTTT. Residues: CASSQEDRRGGNTIYF.

The rearrangement links TRBV2 to TRBJ1-2, with 7 bases identical to TRBD1. CDR1 is SNHLY, CDR2 FYNNEI, per germline. The J segment lost 4 bases and the V segment lost 6 bases, leaving 5 bases of the junction unmatched. The CDR3 totals 13 residues. The CDR3 sequence: CASSGTEFYGYTF. The CDR3 coding sequence is TGTGCCAGCAGCGGGACAGAGTTCTATGGCTACACCTTC.

The chain links TRBV2 to TRBJ2-1; maybe TRBD1 (6 bases). V lost 9 bases, J lost 1 base, and 16 bases lay in between. Germline V gives CDR1 SNHLY, CDR2 FYNNEI. This CDR3 is 15 amino acids long. In DNA form, the CDR3 reads TGTGCCAGTCCCATTAGGGGGACGTCCTACAATGAGCAGTTCTTC. Its translation is CASPIRGTSYNEQFF. The variable domain in full, with the rest retrieved from reference TRBV2 and TRBJ2-1, is EPEVTQTPSHQVTQMGQEVILRCVPISNHLYFYWYRQILGQKVEFLVSFYNNEISEKSEIFDDQFSVERPDGSNFTLKIRSTKLEDSAMYFCASPIRGTSYNEQFFGPGTRLTVL.

V usage is TRBV19 and J usage is TRBJ2-5; tentative D call: TRBD1 (5 bases). Germline V gives CDR1 LNHDA, CDR2 SQIVND (reference sequence). CDR3 length: 13 amino acids. Between the trimmed V and J ends, which lost 7 bases and 3 bases, there was a span of 12 bases. The chain's CDR3 is CASKKTAEETQYF. CDR3 nucleotides: TGTGCCAGTAAGAAGACAGCTGAAGAGACCCAGTACTTC. Supplemented by reference TRBV19 and TRBJ2-5, the full variable domain reads DGGITQSPKYLFRKEGQNVTLSCEQNLNHDAMYWYRQDPGQGLRLIYYSQIVNDFQKGDIAEGYSVSREKKESFPLTVTSAQKNPTAFYLCASKKTAEETQYFGPGTRLLVL.

The chain joins TRBV14 to TRBJ2-3; TRBD1 is a possible D gene (5 bases). Deletions cut 7 bases from V and 0 bases from J, with 11 bases between. Per the germline V gene, CDR1 is SGHDN and CDR2 is FVKESK. The CDR3 is made up of 14 amino acids. CDR3 sequence (DNA): TGTGCCAGCAATAGGGGCTTGAGCACAGATACGCAGTATTTT. Translated: CASNRGLSTDTQYF.